Listed below are T cell receptor beta chains from one sample, sequenced in a study of T cell changes during pregnancy in multiple sclerosis. Clones were read by immunoSEQ multiplex PCR, and TCRdb kept only the in-frame ones, dropping some. The profile shows some 60,000 clones, approximately 92% of them singletons. The sample here was peripheral blood, taken in the first trimester of pregnancy. The receptors come from a female donor with multiple sclerosis, enrolled in a pregnancy study. Each CDR3 is given with its conserved first and last residue. Each record gives: D gene, V gene, J gene, CDR3 protein, CDR3 DNA. D genes are given only for firm matches.

D gene: NA; V gene: TRBV19; J gene: TRBJ2-3; CDR3 protein: CASSVQNPDTQYF; CDR3 DNA: TGTGCCAGTAGTGTACAGAACCCAGATACGCAGTATTTT
D gene: NA; V gene: TRBV6-6; J gene: TRBJ2-3; CDR3 protein: CASSYGPGGTDTQYF; CDR3 DNA: TGTGCCAGCAGTTACGGCCCAGGGGGGACAGATACGCAGTATTTT
D gene: NA; V gene: TRBV7-2; J gene: TRBJ1-2; CDR3 protein: CASSLETENYGYTF; CDR3 DNA: TGTGCCAGCAGCTTAGAGACAGAGAACTATGGCTACACCTTC
D gene: NA; V gene: TRBV6-5; J gene: TRBJ2-1; CDR3 protein: CASSYTGQPYNEQFF; CDR3 DNA: TGTGCCAGCAGTTACACCGGACAGCCCTACAATGAGCAGTTCTTC
D gene: NA; V gene: TRBV5-6; J gene: TRBJ2-5; CDR3 protein: CASSLGVGRETQYF; CDR3 DNA: TGTGCCAGCAGCTTGGGAGTGGGGAGGGAGACCCAGTACTTC
D gene: TRBD1; V gene: TRBV5-5; J gene: TRBJ1-6; CDR3 protein: CASYRGPESPLHF; CDR3 DNA: TGTGCCAGCTACAGGGGGCCGGAATCACCCCTCCACTTT
D gene: NA; V gene: TRBV25-1; J gene: TRBJ1-2; CDR3 protein: CASSEKQGSLYGYTF; CDR3 DNA: TGTGCCAGCAGTGAGAAACAGGGCTCTCTCTATGGCTACACCTTC
D gene: NA; V gene: TRBV5-6; J gene: TRBJ1-5; CDR3 protein: CASSWGHNQPQHF; CDR3 DNA: TGTGCCAGCAGCTGGGGACACAATCAGCCCCAGCATTTT
D gene: NA; V gene: TRBV4-3; J gene: TRBJ2-6; CDR3 protein: CASSQEQSSGANVLTF; CDR3 DNA: TGCGCCAGCAGCCAAGAGCAGTCCTCTGGGGCCAACGTCCTGACTTTC
D gene: NA; V gene: TRBV5-1; J gene: TRBJ1-5; CDR3 protein: CASSLEGGNQPQHF; CDR3 DNA: TGCGCCAGCAGCTTGGAGGGGGGCAATCAGCCCCAGCATTTT
D gene: TRBD1; V gene: TRBV4-3; J gene: TRBJ1-2; CDR3 protein: CASSQWDREGGYGYTF; CDR3 DNA: TGCGCCAGCAGCCAATGGGACAGGGAGGGAGGCTATGGCTACACCTTC
D gene: NA; V gene: TRBV5-4; J gene: TRBJ2-5; CDR3 protein: CASSLGLRGETQYF; CDR3 DNA: TGTGCCAGCAGCTTGGGGCTTCGGGGAGAGACCCAGTACTTC
D gene: NA; V gene: TRBV5-5; J gene: TRBJ1-2; CDR3 protein: CASSLAGHHNYGYTF; CDR3 DNA: TGTGCCAGCAGCTTGGCGGGACACCATAACTATGGCTACACCTTC